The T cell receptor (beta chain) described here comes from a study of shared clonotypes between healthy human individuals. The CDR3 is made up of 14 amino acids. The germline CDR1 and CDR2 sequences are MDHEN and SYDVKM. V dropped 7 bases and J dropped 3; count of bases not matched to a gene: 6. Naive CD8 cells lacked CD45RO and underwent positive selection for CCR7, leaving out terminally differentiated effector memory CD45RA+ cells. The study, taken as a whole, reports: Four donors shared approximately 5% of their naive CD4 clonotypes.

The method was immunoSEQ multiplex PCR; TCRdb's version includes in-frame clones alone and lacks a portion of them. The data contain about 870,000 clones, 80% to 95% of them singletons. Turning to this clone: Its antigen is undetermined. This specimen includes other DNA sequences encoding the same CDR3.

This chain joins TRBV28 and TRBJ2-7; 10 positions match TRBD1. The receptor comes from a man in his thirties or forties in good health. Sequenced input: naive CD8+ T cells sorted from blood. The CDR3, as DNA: TGTGCCAGCACTAACCGGGACAGGGGCTACGAGCAGTACTTC. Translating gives CASTNRDRGYEQYF. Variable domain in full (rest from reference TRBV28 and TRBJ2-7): DVKVTQSSRYLVKRTGEKVFLECVQDMDHENMFWYRQDPGLGLRLIYFSYDVKMKEKGDIPEGYSVSREKKERFSLILESASTNQTSMYLCASTNRDRGYEQYFGPGTRLTVT.